Here is one TCR beta chain with its context. This clonotype was seen ten or more times. Its antigen is currently not known. Base qualities are not recorded, but no much larger clone differs from it by a single base. Library construction relied on RT-PCR. Sequenced on an Illumina HiSeq 2500. TCRdb applied fastp at Q25 and MiXCR to the public reads, then kept only in-frame beta chains. A single entry per CDR3 protein holds the most common genes and DNA from its merged rows. This sample is represented by around 520,000 distinct CDR3 sequences; 12% of them were singletons. The top ten constitute around 9.6% of the sample. V and J lose 2 bases and 8 bases, and a span of 12 bases separates them. The CDR3, from cysteine to phenylalanine, totals 14 residues. CDR3 DNA is the only sequence kept; it has 42 bases, read in frame from the first base. CDR1 KGHDR and CDR2 SFDVKD were looked up in the germline V gene.

These data are taken from a study of response to subunit inactivated influenza vaccine (dated by TCRdb to 2017 to 2018). Regarding the research as a whole: Deep quantitative profiling of the T cell receptor repertoire was used in the study to follow responses to a trivalent subunit inactivated influenza vaccine. Findings and caveats that apply to the study as a whole: It was suggested by the authors that each seasonal influenza vaccination may recruit only a limited number of new T cells.

The material was PBMCs from blood, obtained on the day of vaccination. The rearranged chain carries TRBV24-1 and TRBJ2-1, with no confidently assigned D gene. This receptor was taken from a man aged 45 to 65 who received an inactivated influenza vaccine. Donor details come from another sample of the same person, matched by shared clones. The nucleotide sequence reads TGTGCCACCAGTGATTCCGGAGCTGGGTATGAGCAGTTCTTC. The translation is CATSDSGAGYEQFF.